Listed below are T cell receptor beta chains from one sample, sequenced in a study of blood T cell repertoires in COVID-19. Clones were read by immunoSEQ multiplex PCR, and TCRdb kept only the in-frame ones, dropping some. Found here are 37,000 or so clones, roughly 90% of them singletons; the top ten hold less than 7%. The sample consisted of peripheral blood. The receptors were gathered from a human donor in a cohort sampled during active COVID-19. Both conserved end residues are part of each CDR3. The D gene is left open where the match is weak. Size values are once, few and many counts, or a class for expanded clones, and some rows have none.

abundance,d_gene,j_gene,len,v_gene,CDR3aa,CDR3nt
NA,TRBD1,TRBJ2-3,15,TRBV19,CASSRGQGATDTQYF,TGTGCCAGTAGTAGAGGACAGGGGGCAACAGATACGCAGTATTTT
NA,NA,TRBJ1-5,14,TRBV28,CASTGGGSNQPQHF,TGTGCCAGCACCGGCGGGGGTAGCAATCAGCCCCAGCATTTT
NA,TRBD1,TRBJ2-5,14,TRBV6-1,CASSETGGRETQYF,TGTGCCAGCAGTGAAACAGGGGGTAGAGAGACCCAGTACTTC
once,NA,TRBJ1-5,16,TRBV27,CASSLRGLYSNQPQHF,TGTGCCAGCAGTTTAAGAGGTCTCTATAGCAATCAGCCCCAGCATTTT
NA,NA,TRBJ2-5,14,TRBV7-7,CASSPMVRGETQYF,TGTGCCAGCAGCCCGATGGTCAGGGGAGAGACCCAGTACTTC
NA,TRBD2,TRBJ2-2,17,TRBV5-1,CASSNLAGGPVTGELFF,TGCGCCAGCAGTAATTTAGCGGGGGGGCCCGTCACCGGGGAGCTGTTTTTT
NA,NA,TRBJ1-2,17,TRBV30,CAWSDSYLEQPYYGYTF,TGTGCCTGGAGTGATTCCTACCTTGAACAGCCCTACTATGGCTACACCTTC
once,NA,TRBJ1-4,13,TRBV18,CASSLTVSEKLFF,TGTGCCAGCTCACTAACGGTGAGCGAAAAACTGTTTTTT
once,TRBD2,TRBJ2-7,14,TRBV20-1,CSASWSGRADEQYF,TGCAGTGCTAGTTGGAGCGGGAGGGCCGACGAGCAGTACTTC
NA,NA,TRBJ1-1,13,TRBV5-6,CASNPAGGTEAFF,TGTGCCAGCAATCCGGCTGGGGGGACTGAAGCTTTCTTT
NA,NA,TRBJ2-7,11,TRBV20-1,CSAMDYPVQYF,TGCAGTGCTATGGACTATCCGGTGCAGTACTTC
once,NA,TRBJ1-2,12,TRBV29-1,CSDDSPQYGYTF,TGCAGCGACGACAGCCCCCAGTATGGCTACACCTTC
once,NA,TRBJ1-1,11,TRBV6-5,CASREGRGAFF,TGTGCCAGCAGGGAGGGTCGGGGAGCTTTCTTT
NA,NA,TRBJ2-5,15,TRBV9,CASSPGPRRGETQYF,TGTGCCAGCAGCCCCGGACCACGCCGGGGAGAGACCCAGTACTTC
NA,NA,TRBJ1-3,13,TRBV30,CAWFYNSGNTIYF,TGTGCCTGGTTTTACAACTCTGGAAACACCATATATTTT
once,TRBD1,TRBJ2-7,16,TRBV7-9,CASSLAGQIGSYEQYF,TGTGCCAGCAGCTTAGCGGGACAGATAGGGTCCTACGAGCAGTACTTC
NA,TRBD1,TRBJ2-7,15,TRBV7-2,CASSLGTGVSYEQYF,TGTGCCAGCAGCTTGGGGACAGGGGTTTCCTACGAGCAGTACTTC
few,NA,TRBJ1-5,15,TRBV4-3,CASSQEPRGNQPQHF,TGCGCCAGCAGCCAAGAACCCAGGGGCAATCAGCCCCAGCATTTT
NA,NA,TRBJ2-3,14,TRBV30,CAWSVLGGTDTQYF,TGTGCCTGGAGTGTACTCGGGGGCACAGATACGCAGTATTTT
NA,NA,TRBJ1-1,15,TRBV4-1,CASSQEGHLNTEAFF,TGCGCCAGCAGCCAAGAAGGACACTTGAACACTGAAGCTTTCTTT
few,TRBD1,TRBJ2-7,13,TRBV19,CASSADRGYEQYF,TGTGCCAGTAGCGCGGACAGGGGGTACGAGCAGTACTTC
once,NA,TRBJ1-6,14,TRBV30,CAWTLGQGDSPLHF,TGTGCCTGGACCTTGGGGCAGGGCGATTCACCCCTCCACTTT